The 27 T cell receptor beta chains in this list originate from one sample, sequenced in a study of beta chain features in type 1 diabetes. The investigators reverse transcribed all of the isolated RNA, so they sequenced expressed TCRB transcripts. Clones were sequenced by immunoSEQ multiplex PCR, and TCRdb holds only the in-frame ones, with some missing. The table lists hundreds of thousands of clones, around 14% of them singletons, with roughly 0.038% in the top ten. The sample consisted of naive CD4+ T cells from blood. Receptors were obtained from a man between 25 and 39 years old in good health.

This clone was counted between two and nine times. The chain carries TRBV10-3 and TRBJ2-3; 11 bases agree with TRBD2. The germline CDR1 and CDR2 sequences are ENHRY and SYGVKD. This CDR3 has 14 amino acids. Trimming took 10 bases from V and 2 from J; bases not matched to a gene: 5. The CDR3 nucleotides are TGTGCCACTACGGGACTAGCGGACACAGATACGCAGTATTTT. This translates into CATTGLADTDTQYF.

A few counts support this clone. The chain employs TRBV19 and TRBJ2-2; TRBD2 agrees at 13 bases. The CDR3 runs 15 residues. Germline V gene sequence: CDR1 LNHDA, CDR2 SQIVND (reference sequence). Losses at the gene ends were 6 bases for V and 5 bases for J; bases not matched to a gene: 3. The DNA for the CDR3 is TGTGCCAGTAGGGGACTAGCGGGAAGGACCGGGGAGCTGTTTTTT. Translating it yields CASRGLAGRTGELFF.

This clone was recorded many times. This chain joins TRBV10-3 and TRBJ2-1; 9 nucleotides line up with TRBD1. This CDR3 has 15 residues. Losses at the gene ends were 4 bases for V and 6 bases for J; bases not matched to a gene: 7. Germline CDR1 ENHRY, CDR2 SYGVKD. CDR3 DNA sequence: TGTGCCATCAGTGCCCTGGGACAGGGCCCCAATGAGCAGTTCTTC. It specifies CAISALGQGPNEQFF.

This clone was found a few times. The chain links TRBV6-6 to TRBJ2-7; TRBD2 is a possible D gene (5 bases). V lost 0 bases, J lost 6 bases, and 12 bases lay in between. The CDR3 has 14 residues. The germline V gene encodes CDR1 MNHNY and CDR2 SVGAGI (reference sequence). The CDR3 loop reads CASSYSNLGSEQYF. CDR3 DNA sequence: TGTGCCAGCAGTTACTCGAATCTAGGGAGCGAGCAGTACTTC.

V gene TRBV30 combines with J gene TRBJ2-1; TRBD1 or TRBD2 may be the D gene (6 bases each). The CDR3 has 14 amino acids. V lost 8 bases to trimming and J lost 9 bases, with 23 bases between them. Germline V gene data show CDR1 as GTSNPN and CDR2 as SVGIG (reference sequence). CDR3 DNA: TGTGCCAGCAAGGGACTCGTTAAGGGGGGTGAGCAGTTCTTC. Translated: CASKGLVKGGEQFF.

This clone has more than one count but fewer than ten. The chain employs TRBV7-9 and TRBJ2-4; possibly TRBD1 or TRBD2 for D (5 bases each). This CDR3 spans 14 amino acids. V gave up 5 bases and J gave up 7 bases, with 15 bases separating them. Germline V CDR1 and CDR2: SEHNR, FQNEAQ (reference sequence). CDR3 sequence (DNA): TGTGCCAGCAGCCGCCGGGACCCAAGCAACATTCAGTACTTC. This codes for CASSRRDPSNIQYF.

This clone was counted between two and nine times. This chain links TRBV20-1 with TRBJ2-7; D remains unclear. This CDR3 is built from 11 residues. The V end lost 4 bases, the J end lost 7 bases, and 11 bases lay between the germline ends. Germline loops: CDR1 DFQATT, CDR2 SNEGSKA (reference sequence). The CDR3 nucleotides are TGCAGTGCTACCCCAGCCCGGGAGCAGTACTTC. This gives the protein CSATPAREQYF.

The chain links TRBV7-9 to TRBJ2-3; no clear D gene. The V and J ends lost 3 bases and 3 bases respectively, with 7 bases between them. Germline loops: CDR1 SEHNR, CDR2 FQNEAQ (reference sequence). The CDR3 totals 13 residues. The CDR3: CASSFGFTDTQYF. The CDR3 region has the DNA TGTGCCAGCAGCTTTGGGTTTACAGATACGCAGTATTTT.

The chain couples TRBV7-9 to TRBJ2-7; D uncertain. Trimming pared 1 base from V and 6 bases from J, leaving 10 bases between. The germline CDR1 and CDR2 sequences are SEHNR and FQNEAQ (reference sequence). The CDR3 sequence is 13 residues long. CDR3 protein: CASSLGANSEQYF. The CDR3 coding sequence is TGTGCCAGCAGCTTAGGGGCGAATAGCGAGCAGTACTTC.

This clone was counted between two and nine times. CDR3: CASSVDPRGEKLFF. CDR3 nucleotides: TGTGCCAGCAGCGTAGACCCCCGGGGTGAAAAACTGTTTTTT. V and J are TRBV9 and TRBJ1-4; D is unresolved. The V and J ends lost 0 bases and 7 bases respectively, with 10 bases between them. The V gene's germline CDR1 is SGDLS and CDR2 YYNGEE. The CDR3 is made up of 14 amino acids.

This clone was observed a handful of times. The junction and the germline gene differ at one end; a read error may be behind it. V gene TRBV7-9 combines with J gene TRBJ2-1; the D gene is possibly TRBD1 (6 bases). Germline CDR1 SEHNR, CDR2 FQNEAQ (reference sequence). The CDR3 extends over 17 amino acids. The CDR3 protein is CASSLGTRQVSSNEQFF. The CDR3 DNA sequence: TGTGCCAGCAGCTTAGGCACAAGACAGGTATCCTCCAATGAGCAGTTCTTC.

This clone was found a few times. This chain joins TRBV14 and TRBJ2-5, with 13 bases aligning to TRBD2. The V segment lost 0 bases and the J segment 4 bases; nucleotides outside the gene matches: 5. CDR3 length: 17 amino acids. Per the germline V gene, CDR1 is SGHDN and CDR2 is FVKESK. CDR3 residues: CASSQEFRLAGGETQYF. CDR3 coding DNA: TGTGCCAGCAGCCAAGAATTCAGACTAGCGGGGGGAGAGACCCAGTACTTC.

This clone was counted between two and nine times. The J gene is TRBJ2-3, the V gene TRBV9; 7 bases map to TRBD1. Per germline, CDR1 SGDLS and CDR2 YYNGEE. V was pared by 3 bases and J by 2 bases, with 3 bases of the junction left unmatched. The CDR3 runs to 14 residues. Here the CDR3 DNA reads TGTGCCAGCAGCGCCGGGACAGTCACAGATACGCAGTATTTT. It translates to CASSAGTVTDTQYF.

This chain connects TRBV27 to TRBJ2-7, with 11 bases matching TRBD2. Looked up from germline, CDR1 is MNHEY and CDR2 is SMNVEV (reference sequence). This CDR3 region has 16 residues. After removal of 0 bases from V and 4 bases from J, the junction contained 5 bases not matched to a gene. The CDR3 loop reads CASSLSGIAGGYEQYV. The CDR3 DNA follows: TGTGCCAGCAGTTTATCTGGGATAGCGGGAGGGTACGAGCAGTACGTC.

This clone was observed a few times. The gene calls are TRBV11-2 and TRBJ2-1; D unresolved. CDR3 length: 16 amino acids. Trimming left V 4 bases short and J 5 bases short, with 18 bases between. Looked up from germline, CDR1 is SGHAT and CDR2 is FQNNGV. The DNA for the CDR3 is TGTGCCAGCAGCTCACTTCGAGCTAATTACAACAATGAGCAGTTCTTC. This translates into CASSSLRANYNNEQFF. Full variable domain (rest looked up from reference TRBV11-2 and TRBJ2-1): EAGVAQSPRYKIIEKRQSVAFWCNPISGHATLYWYQQILGQGPKLLIQFQNNGVVDDSQLPKDRFSAERLKGVDSTLKIQPAKLEDSAVYLCASSSLRANYNNEQFFGPGTRLTVL.

This clone has just a few counts. The rearrangement joins TRBV25-1 to TRBJ2-2; D gene uncertain. Germline assignment: CDR1 MGHDK and CDR2 SYGVNS. Trimming took off 4 bases at V and 7 bases at J, with 10 bases between the two ends. The CDR3 is 13 residues long. In DNA form, the CDR3 reads TGTGCCAGCAGTGCCCACTGGAGCGGGGAGCTGTTTTTT. Translating it yields CASSAHWSGELFF.

This clone was picked up a small number of times. This rearrangement joins TRBV7-3 to TRBJ2-3; no clear D gene. Looked up from germline, CDR1 is SGHTA and CDR2 is FQGTGA. This CDR3 is 13 amino acids long. V was clipped by 4 bases and J by 1 base, with 6 bases between them. The CDR3 bases are TGTGCCAGCAGCTCCTCCCGCACAGATACGCAGTATTTT. This gives the protein CASSSSRTDTQYF.

This clone has more than one count but fewer than ten. The chain joins TRBV15 to TRBJ2-1; no firm D call. Germline CDR1 LNHNV, CDR2 YYDKDF (reference sequence). This CDR3 is built from 17 residues. V was trimmed by 0 bases and J by 0 bases, leaving 12 bases between them. The CDR3 loop reads CATSRDKKRPSYNEQFF. In nucleotides, the CDR3 is TGTGCCACCAGCAGAGATAAAAAGCGCCCCTCCTACAATGAGCAGTTCTTC.

The V and J genes are TRBV7-2 and TRBJ2-5, with D possibly being TRBD2 (5 bases). V was trimmed by 0 bases and J by 5 bases, leaving 7 bases between them. Per germline, CDR1 SGHTA and CDR2 FQGNSA. The CDR3 length is 13 residues. CDR3 in amino acids: CASSLAGVETQYF. CDR3 nucleotides: TGTGCCAGCAGCTTAGCGGGAGTGGAGACCCAGTACTTC.

V gene TRBV28 combines with J gene TRBJ2-2, with 9 bases identical to TRBD2. Germline V CDR1 and CDR2: MDHEN, SYDVKM. The ends lost 2 bases at V and 4 bases at J; junction bases unmatched: 5. The CDR3 has 16 amino acids. CDR3 protein: CASSLGSGSATGELFF. The DNA of the CDR3 is TGTGCCAGCAGTTTAGGTAGCGGGAGTGCCACCGGGGAGCTGTTTTTT.

The chain links TRBV7-9 to TRBJ2-1; a weak D match, TRBD2 (6 bases). This CDR3 is built from 14 residues. In germline, CDR1 is SEHNR, CDR2 FQNEAQ (reference sequence). Trimming removed 4 bases at V and 0 bases at J, with 7 bases between. CDR3 region: CASSSGGSYNEQFF. DNA of the CDR3: TGTGCCAGCAGCTCCGGGGGCTCCTACAATGAGCAGTTCTTC.

The V call is TRBV4-3, the J call TRBJ2-1; possibly TRBD1 for D (5 bases). Deletions cut 4 bases from V and 5 bases from J, with 12 bases between. The germline V gene has CDR1 LGHNA and CDR2 YSLEER. The CDR3 runs 14 residues. The CDR3 region has the DNA TGCGCCAGCAGCCTCGGACACGTAGACAATGAGCAGTTCTTC. It encodes CASSLGHVDNEQFF.

This clone was counted many times. The chain uses TRBV7-9 and TRBJ2-3, with unresolved D. There are 14 residues in the CDR3. Trimming pared 1 base from V and 2 bases from J, leaving 7 bases between. Germline V gene data show CDR1 as SEHNR and CDR2 as FQNEAQ (reference sequence). The CDR3 sequence: CASSLVGSTDTQYF. In nucleotides, the CDR3 is TGTGCCAGCAGCTTAGTGGGGTCCACAGATACGCAGTATTTT.

Turning to this clone: This same CDR3 is encoded by further DNA sequences in the sample. The chain carries TRBV30 and TRBJ2-3; the D is unclear. This CDR3 has 13 residues. The germline CDR1 and CDR2 sequences are GTSNPN and SVGIG (reference sequence). The V and J ends lost 3 bases and 2 bases respectively, with 9 bases between them. Here the CDR3 DNA reads TGTGCCTGGAGCGCCGGGTTCACAGATACGCAGTATTTT. Protein sequence: CAWSAGFTDTQYF.

This clone turned up a few times. Other DNA sequences within the sample encode an identical CDR3. The chain is built from TRBV7-2 and TRBJ2-5, with TRBD2 matching 9 bases. CDR3 size: 15 residues. V was pared by 1 base and J by 2 bases, with 2 bases of the junction left unmatched. Germline V gene sequence: CDR1 SGHTA, CDR2 FQGNSA. For the CDR3, the DNA is TGTGCCAGCAGCTTAGGCGGGAGGGAACAAGAGACCCAGTACTTC. Amino acids: CASSLGGREQETQYF.

This clone was counted between two and nine times. The gene calls are TRBV11-2 and TRBJ2-3; perhaps TRBD2 as D (7 bases). Germline lookup yields CDR1 SGHAT and CDR2 FQNNGV. Trimming removed 5 bases at V and 6 bases at J, with 27 bases between. CDR3 size: 18 residues. The CDR3 here is CASSPAGQQGTFTDTQYF. In DNA, the CDR3 is TGTGCCAGCAGCCCAGCGGGGCAACAGGGTACTTTCACCGATACGCAGTATTTT.

This clone has ten or more counts. V gene TRBV19 combines with J gene TRBJ2-4; D remains ambiguous. V was shortened by 5 bases and J by 7 bases, with 15 bases between the two germline ends. Per germline, CDR1 LNHDA and CDR2 SQIVND (reference sequence). The CDR3 runs to 14 residues. The CDR3 DNA is TGTGCCAGTAGTTCCGGTGGATCCGGGAACATTCAGTACTTC. The encoded protein is CASSSGGSGNIQYF.